The clone carrying this T cell receptor (beta chain) was picked up one time. As yet, its antigen is unknown. TCRdb's table, derived via immunoSEQ multiplex PCR, lists solely in-frame clones and lacks some. This table holds about 94,000 clones, approximately 82% found once. Alongside CTLA-4 blockade with ipilimumab, patients with chemo-refractory metastatic non-small-cell lung cancer received focal radiation. Germline values: CDR1 SQVTM, CDR2 ANQGSEA. Trimming took 8 bases from V and 2 from J, leaving 12 bases between them. The CDR3 is 12 residues long. The data were obtained in a study of radiotherapy plus CTLA-4 blockade in lung cancer. Study details: Disease control was present in more than 25% of patients, and objective responses in around 20%. Study-level results: Reportedly, early blood T cell clone dynamics best predicted response, with interferon-beta. Tumor-derived TCR clones expanded in blood after radiotherapy plus ipilimumab.

The origin of this receptor is a human donor with non-small cell lung cancer that progressed on radiotherapy plus ipilimumab. The sequences come from peripheral blood, collected from a patient treated with radiotherapy plus ipilimumab. The chain carries TRBV29-1 and TRBJ2-5, with D perhaps TRBD1 (6 bases). The CDR3 reads CSSRQAQETQYF. CDR3 sequence (DNA): TGCAGCAGCCGACAGGCTCAAGAGACCCAGTACTTC.